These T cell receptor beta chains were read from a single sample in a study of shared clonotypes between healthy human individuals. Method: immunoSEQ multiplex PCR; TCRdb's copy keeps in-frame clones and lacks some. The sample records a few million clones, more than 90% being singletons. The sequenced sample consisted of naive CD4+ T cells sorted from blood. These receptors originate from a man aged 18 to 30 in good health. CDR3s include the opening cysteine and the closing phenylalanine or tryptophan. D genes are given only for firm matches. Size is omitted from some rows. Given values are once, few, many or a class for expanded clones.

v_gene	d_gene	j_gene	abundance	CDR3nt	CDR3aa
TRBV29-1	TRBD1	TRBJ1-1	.	TGCAGCGTGCGGACAGGCGGGAACACTGAAGCTTTCTTT	CSVRTGGNTEAFF
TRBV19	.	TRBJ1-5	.	TGTGCCAGTAGTATCGCGGGACAGCCCCAGCATTTT	CASSIAGQPQHF
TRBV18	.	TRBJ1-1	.	TGTGCCAGCTCACAGGGGGTAGACACTGAAGCTTTCTTT	CASSQGVDTEAFF
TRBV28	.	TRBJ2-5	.	TGTGCCAGCAGTTTTAGTCTGGGCAGGGTGTTTGACCAAGAGACCCAGTACTTC	CASSFSLGRVFDQETQYF
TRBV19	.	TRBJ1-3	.	TGTGCCAGTAGTTCCATCGGGGGAGGAAACACCATATATTTT	CASSSIGGGNTIYF
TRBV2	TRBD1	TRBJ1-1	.	TGTGCCAGCAGGGAGGACAGGGCGAACACTGAAGCTTTCTTT	CASREDRANTEAFF
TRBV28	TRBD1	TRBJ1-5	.	TGTGCCAGCAGTTCGCCCCATGACAGGGGAAGTAATCAGCCCCAGCATTTT	CASSSPHDRGSNQPQHF
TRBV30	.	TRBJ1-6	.	TGTGCCTGGAACCTACAGGCAAATTCACCCCTCCACTTT	CAWNLQANSPLHF
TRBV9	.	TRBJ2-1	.	TGTGCCAGCAGCCCTACCCCCAGCAACAATGAGCAGTTCTTC	CASSPTPSNNEQFF
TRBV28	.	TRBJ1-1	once	TGTGCCAGCAGCAGGGGCGGGAGCACTGAAGCTTTCTTT	CASSRGGSTEAFF
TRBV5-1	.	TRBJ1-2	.	TGCGCCAGCAGCTTGGATCTATCCGGGGGCTATGGCTACACCTTC	CASSLDLSGGYGYTF
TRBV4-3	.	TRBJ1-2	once	TGCGCCAGCAGCCAAGAAGAGGGATCCTATGGCTACACCTTC	CASSQEEGSYGYTF
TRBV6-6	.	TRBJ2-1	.	TGTGCCACCTCGGGGCGGGGATTCTACAATGAGCAGTTCTTC	CATSGRGFYNEQFF
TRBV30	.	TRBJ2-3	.	TGTGCCTGGCGGGGGTTCACAGATACGCAGTATTTT	CAWRGFTDTQYF
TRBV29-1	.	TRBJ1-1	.	TGCAGCGCCATGAAAACGGGGGACACTGAAGCTTTCTTT	CSAMKTGDTEAFF
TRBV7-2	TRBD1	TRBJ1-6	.	TGTGCCAGCAGCTTAGCGGGACAGAAGAATTCACCCCTCCACTTT	CASSLAGQKNSPLHF
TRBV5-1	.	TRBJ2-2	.	TGCGCCAGCAGCTTGTCGTGGGTTGGCACCGGGGAGCTGTTTTTT	CASSLSWVGTGELFF
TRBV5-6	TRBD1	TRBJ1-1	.	TGTGCCAGCAGCGGGGACAGGGGGAACACTGAAGCTTTCTTT	CASSGDRGNTEAFF
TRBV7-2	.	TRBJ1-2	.	TGTGCCAGCAGCCGGACCGTGGGGGGCCCTGGCTACACCTTC	CASSRTVGGPGYTF
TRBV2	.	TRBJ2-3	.	TGTGCCAGCTTTCGGGGAAAGGGCGCAGATACGCAGTATTTT	CASFRGKGADTQYF
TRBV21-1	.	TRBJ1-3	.	TGTGCCAGCAGCGGGTCAGAAAGGGGATCTGGAAACACCATATATTTT	CASSGSERGSGNTIYF
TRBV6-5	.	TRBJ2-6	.	TGTGCCAGCAGTGGAGGTACTGGGGCCAACGTCCTGACTTTC	CASSGGTGANVLTF
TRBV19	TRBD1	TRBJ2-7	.	TGTGCCAGTAGTATCCCGAGACAGGGGGCCCTATACGAGCAGTACTTC	CASSIPRQGALYEQYF
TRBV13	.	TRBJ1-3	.	TGTGCCAGCAGCTTAGGCCTGGACAGATACTCTGGAAACACCATATATTTT	CASSLGLDRYSGNTIYF
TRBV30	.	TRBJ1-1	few	TGTGCCTGGAGTGGGTTCCTGGGAACTGAAGCTTTCTTT	CAWSGFLGTEAFF
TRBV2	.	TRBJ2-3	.	TGTGCCAGCAGTGGGGGCAAGGGGGATACGCAGTATTTT	CASSGGKGDTQYF
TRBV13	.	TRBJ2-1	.	TGTGCCAGCAGCAATCGCCTCGGGTACAATGAGCAGTTCTTC	CASSNRLGYNEQFF
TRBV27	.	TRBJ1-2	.	TGTGCCAGCAGTTTACGGGGCGGCTATGGCTACACCTTC	CASSLRGGYGYTF
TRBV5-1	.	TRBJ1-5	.	TGCGCCAGCAGCCTTCTGGGGAATAGCAATCAGCCCCAGCATTTT	CASSLLGNSNQPQHF
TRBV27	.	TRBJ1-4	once	TGTGCCAGCAGACAAGAAGGACAGCGGAATGAAAAACTGTTTTTT	CASRQEGQRNEKLFF
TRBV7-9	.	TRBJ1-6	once	TGTGCCAGCAGCTCCTCTGACAGCTTTCTTAATTCACCCCTCCACTTT	CASSSSDSFLNSPLHF
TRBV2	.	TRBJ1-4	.	TGTGCCAGCAGTGATCGGCCTAATGAAAAACTGTTTTTT	CASSDRPNEKLFF
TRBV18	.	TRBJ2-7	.	TGTGCCAGCTCACCAACTAGGGGGTCCTACGAGCAGTACTTC	CASSPTRGSYEQYF
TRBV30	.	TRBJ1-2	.	TGTGCCTGGAGTGCCCAGACAGGAGCTAACTATGGCTACACCTTC	CAWSAQTGANYGYTF
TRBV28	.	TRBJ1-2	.	TGTGCCAGCAGTTTCAGACAGAACTATGGCTACACCTTC	CASSFRQNYGYTF
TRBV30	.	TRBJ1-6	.	TGTGCCTGGAGTTTGGCAGGGAAAGTTCCAATACCCCTCCACTTT	CAWSLAGKVPIPLHF
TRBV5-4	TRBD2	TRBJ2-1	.	TGTGCCAGCAGCCAGGGACTAGCTAGCTCCCCAAGTGGCAATGAGCAGTTCTTC	CASSQGLASSPSGNEQFF